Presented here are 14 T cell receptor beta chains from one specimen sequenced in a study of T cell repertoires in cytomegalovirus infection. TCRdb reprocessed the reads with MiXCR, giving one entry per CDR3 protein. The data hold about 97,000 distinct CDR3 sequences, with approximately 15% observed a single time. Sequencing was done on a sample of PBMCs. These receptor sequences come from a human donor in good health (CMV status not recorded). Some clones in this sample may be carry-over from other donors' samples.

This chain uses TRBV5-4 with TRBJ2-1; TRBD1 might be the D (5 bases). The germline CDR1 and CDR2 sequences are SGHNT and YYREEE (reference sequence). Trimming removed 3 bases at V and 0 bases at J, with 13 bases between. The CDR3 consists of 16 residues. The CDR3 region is CASSSPGISSYNEQFF. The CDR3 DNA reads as TGTGCCAGCAGCTCTCCAGGGATTTCCTCCTACAATGAGCAGTTCTTC. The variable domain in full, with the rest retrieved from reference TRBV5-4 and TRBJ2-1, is ETGVTQSPTHLIKTRGQQVTLRCSSQSGHNTVSWYQQALGQGPQFIFQYYREEENGRGNFPPRFSGLQFPNYSSELNVNALELDDSALYLCASSSPGISSYNEQFFGPGTRLTVL.

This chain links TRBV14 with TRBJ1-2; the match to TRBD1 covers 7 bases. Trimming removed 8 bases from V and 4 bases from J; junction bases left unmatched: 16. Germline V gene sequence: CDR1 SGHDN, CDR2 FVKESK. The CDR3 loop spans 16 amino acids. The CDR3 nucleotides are TGTGCCAGCGCACGGGACAGTTGGTTTGGGGCCTATGGCTACACCTTC. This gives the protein CASARDSWFGAYGYTF.

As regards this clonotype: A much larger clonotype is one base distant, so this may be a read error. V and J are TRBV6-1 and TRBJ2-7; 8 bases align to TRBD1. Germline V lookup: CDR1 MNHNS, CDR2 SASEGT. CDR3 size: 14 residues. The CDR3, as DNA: TGTGTCAGCAGTGCATCCCAGGGGGCTCGCGAGCAGTACTTC. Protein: CVSSASQGAREQYF.

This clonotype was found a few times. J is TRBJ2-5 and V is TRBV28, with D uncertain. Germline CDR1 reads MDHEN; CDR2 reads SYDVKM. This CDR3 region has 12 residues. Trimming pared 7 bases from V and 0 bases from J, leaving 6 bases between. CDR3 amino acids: CASTRYQETQYF. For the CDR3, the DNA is TGTGCCAGCACCAGGTACCAAGAGACCCAGTACTTC.

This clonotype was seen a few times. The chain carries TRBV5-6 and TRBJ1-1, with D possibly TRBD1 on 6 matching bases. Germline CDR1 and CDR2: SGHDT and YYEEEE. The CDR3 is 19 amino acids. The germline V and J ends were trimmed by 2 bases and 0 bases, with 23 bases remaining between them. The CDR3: CASSFWEWWGRGMNTEAFF. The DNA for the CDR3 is TGTGCCAGCAGCTTCTGGGAGTGGTGGGGAAGGGGGATGAACACTGAAGCTTTCTTT.

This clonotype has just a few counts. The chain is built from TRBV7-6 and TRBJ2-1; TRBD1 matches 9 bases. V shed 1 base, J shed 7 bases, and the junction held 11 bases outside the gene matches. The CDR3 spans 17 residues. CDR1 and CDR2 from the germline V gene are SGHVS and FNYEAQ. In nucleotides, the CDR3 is TGTGCCAGCAGCTTAGGATACCGGGACAGGGACTGGAATGAGCAGTTCTTC. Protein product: CASSLGYRDRDWNEQFF.

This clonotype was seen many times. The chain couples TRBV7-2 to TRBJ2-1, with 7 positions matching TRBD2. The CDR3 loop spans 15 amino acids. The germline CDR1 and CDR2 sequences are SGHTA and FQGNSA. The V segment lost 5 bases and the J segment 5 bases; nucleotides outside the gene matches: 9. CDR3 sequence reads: CASSNRTSGNNEQFF. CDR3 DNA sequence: TGTGCCAGCAGCAACCGGACTAGTGGGAACAATGAGCAGTTCTTC.

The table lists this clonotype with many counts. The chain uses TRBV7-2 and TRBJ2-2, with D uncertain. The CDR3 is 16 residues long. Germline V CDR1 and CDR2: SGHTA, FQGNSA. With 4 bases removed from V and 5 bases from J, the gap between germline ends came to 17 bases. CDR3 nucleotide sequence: TGTGCCAGCAGCTCATCTTGGTTAACGAGGACCGGGGAGCTGTTTTTT. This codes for CASSSSWLTRTGELFF.

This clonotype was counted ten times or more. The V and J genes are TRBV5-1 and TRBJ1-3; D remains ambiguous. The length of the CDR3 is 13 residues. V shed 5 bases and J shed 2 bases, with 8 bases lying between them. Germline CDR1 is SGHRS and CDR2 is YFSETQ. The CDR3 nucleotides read TGCGCCAGCAGACCATTAACTGGAAACACCATATATTTT. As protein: CASRPLTGNTIYF.

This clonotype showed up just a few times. The CDR3 reads CASSRDPVDYGYTF. CDR3 sequence (DNA): TGTGCCAGCAGTAGGGACCCCGTCGACTATGGCTACACCTTC. This chain connects TRBV6-1 to TRBJ1-2, with a possible D match to TRBD1 (5 bases). CDR1 and CDR2 from the germline V gene are MNHNS and SASEGT. The CDR3 runs to 14 residues. V lost 5 bases to trimming and J lost 3 bases, with 13 bases between them.

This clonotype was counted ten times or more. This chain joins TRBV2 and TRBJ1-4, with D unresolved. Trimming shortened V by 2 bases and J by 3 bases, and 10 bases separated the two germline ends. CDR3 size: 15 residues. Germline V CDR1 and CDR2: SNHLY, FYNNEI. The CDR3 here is CASSERSKSNEKLFF. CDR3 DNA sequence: TGTGCCAGCAGTGAACGAAGCAAGTCTAATGAAAAACTGTTTTTT.

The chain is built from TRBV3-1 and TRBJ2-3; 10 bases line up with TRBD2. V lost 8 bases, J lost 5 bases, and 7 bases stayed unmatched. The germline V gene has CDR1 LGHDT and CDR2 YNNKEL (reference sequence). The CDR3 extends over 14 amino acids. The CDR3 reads CASSAGGQGDTQYF. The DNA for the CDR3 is TGTGCCAGCTCAGCGGGGGGGCAAGGAGATACGCAGTATTTT.

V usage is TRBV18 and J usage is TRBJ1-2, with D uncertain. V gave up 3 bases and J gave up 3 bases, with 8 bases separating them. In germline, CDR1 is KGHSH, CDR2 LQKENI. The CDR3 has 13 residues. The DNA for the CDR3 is TGTGCCAGCTCACCCTCCGGAGACTATGGCTACACCTTC. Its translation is CASSPSGDYGYTF.

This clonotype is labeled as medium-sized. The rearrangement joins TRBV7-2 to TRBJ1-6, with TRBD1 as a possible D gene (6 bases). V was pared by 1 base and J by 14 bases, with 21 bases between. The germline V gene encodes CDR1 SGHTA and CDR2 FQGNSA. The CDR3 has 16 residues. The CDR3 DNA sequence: TGTGCCAGCAGCTTAGGAGGGGGGGGTACCGCTCAAACCCTCCACTTT. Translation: CASSLGGGGTAQTLHF.